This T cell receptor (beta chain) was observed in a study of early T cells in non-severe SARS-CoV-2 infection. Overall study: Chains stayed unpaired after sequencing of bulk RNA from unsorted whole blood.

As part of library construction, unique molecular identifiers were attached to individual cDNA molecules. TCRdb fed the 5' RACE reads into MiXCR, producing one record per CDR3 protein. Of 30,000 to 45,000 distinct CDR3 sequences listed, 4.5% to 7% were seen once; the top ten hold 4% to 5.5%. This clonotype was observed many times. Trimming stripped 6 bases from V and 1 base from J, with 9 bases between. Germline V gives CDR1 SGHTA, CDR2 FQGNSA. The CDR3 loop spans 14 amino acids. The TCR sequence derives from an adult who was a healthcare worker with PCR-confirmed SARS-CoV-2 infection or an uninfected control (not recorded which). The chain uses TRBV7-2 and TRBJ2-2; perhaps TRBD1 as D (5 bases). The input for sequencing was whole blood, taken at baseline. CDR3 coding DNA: TGTGCCAGCAGGCGGACAAGGAACACCGGGGAGCTGTTTTTT. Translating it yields CASRRTRNTGELFF.